Described below is a single T cell receptor beta chain sequence and its context. The data are from a study of shared clonotypes between healthy human individuals. About the study: Researchers assigned three CD4 naive, three CD4 memory, two CD8 naive and one CD8 memory plate to each donor.

Trimming cost V 3 bases and J 2 bases; bases outside gene matches: 11. This CDR3 comprises 18 residues. Germline lookup yields CDR1 SGHRS and CDR2 YFSETQ. Nashville, Tennessee was home to all donors, who were Caucasian adults. Sequenced by immunoSEQ multiplex PCR; TCRdb stores in-frame clones only, minus some. The sample lists 800,000 to 1,200,000 clones; 70% to 80% were seen once. Specimen: memory CD4+ T cells from PBMCs. Documented subset: CD45RA-negative fraction. The gene calls are TRBV5-1 and TRBJ2-4; TRBD1 aligns across 10 bases. This clonotype was obtained from a man between 18 and 29 years old in good health. Some clones in this sample may be carry-over from other donors' samples. Here the CDR3 DNA reads TGCGCCAGCAGCTCACGGACAGGGGGAAGTGGGACCAAAAACATTCAGTACTTC. Amino acids: CASSSRTGGSGTKNIQYF.